These 26 T cell receptor beta chains originate from one sample sequenced in a study of post-analysis software for immune sequencing data. Overall study results and limits: Patients showed TRBV5-6, TRBV5-1 and TRBV20-1 among 4 or 5 TRBV segments more frequent than in controls.

The antigens these receptors bind are not known. Included in the TCR beta cDNA libraries were unique molecular identifiers. From the PCR reads, TCRdb called clonotypes with MiXCR, one entry per CDR3 protein. In the table there are 750,000 to 950,000 distinct CDR3 sequences, roughly 50% of which are singletons. Sequenced: blood. Receptor source: a girl between 5 and 17 years old with multiple sclerosis.

This sequence joins TRBV12-3 or TRBV12-4 and TRBJ2-7; D is possibly TRBD2 (6 bases). The germline V and J ends were trimmed by 2 bases and 10 bases, with 9 bases remaining between them. The CDR3 consists of 11 residues. CDR3 region: CASSLRRDQYF. CDR3 coding DNA: TGTGCCAGCAGTTTACGGAGGGATCAGTACTTC.

The chain links TRBV6-1 to TRBJ2-4; no definite D call. The CDR3 is made up of 14 amino acids. The germline V gene encodes CDR1 MNHNS and CDR2 SASEGT. Trimming left V 1 base short and J 2 bases short, with 6 bases between. The DNA for the CDR3 is TGTGCCAGCAGTGAAGGGGTAACCAAAAACATTCAGTACTTC. This gives the protein CASSEGVTKNIQYF.

DNA for the CDR3: TGTGCCAGCAGCCTCCCCGGGACTAGTTACGATGAGCAGTTCTTC. This sequence encodes CASSLPGTSYDEQFF. The chain carries TRBV7-8 and TRBJ2-1; 8 bases agree with TRBD2. V was clipped by 5 bases and J by 8 bases; unmatched bases: 11. The germline V gene has CDR1 SGHVS and CDR2 FQNEAQ. The CDR3 extends over 15 amino acids.

V and J are TRBV3-1 and TRBJ2-4, with 8 positions matching TRBD2. TRBJ2-7 explains the end of the DNA better; the J call may be wrong. The CDR3 is 13 residues long. CDR1 is LGHDT and CDR2 is YNNKEL in the germline V gene (reference sequence). The chain's CDR3 is CASRASGFYEQYF. The CDR3 DNA reads TGTGCCAGCCGCGCTAGCGGGTTCTACGAGCAGTACTTC.

Of note for this clonotype: A single base separates this from a much larger clone, so it may be a read error. The genes are TRBV5-1 and TRBJ2-7; tentatively, D is TRBD2 (5 bases). Trimming cost V 0 bases and J 1 base, with 8 bases left between them. This CDR3 has 14 amino acids. Germline V gene sequence: CDR1 SGHRS, CDR2 YFSETQ. CDR3 protein: CASSLETGSYEQYF. CDR3 DNA sequence: TGCGCCAGCAGCTTGGAGACGGGATCCTACGAGCAGTACTTC.

This clonotype has just a few counts. The gene calls are TRBV3-1 and TRBJ2-1; 15 bases fit TRBD2. Unmatched junction bases numbered 5, after V lost 2 bases and J lost 3 bases. CDR1 is LGHDT, CDR2 YNNKEL, per germline (reference sequence). This CDR3 has 18 amino acids. CDR3 DNA: TGTGCCAGCAGCCAAACGGGACTAGCGGGAGGTTACTACAATGAGCAGTTCTTC. Amino acids: CASSQTGLAGGYYNEQFF.

This clonotype has only a few counts. Written as DNA, the CDR3 is TGTGCCAGCAGACTAGACAGGGTACAGTACTTC. Translating gives CASRLDRVQYF. This chain connects TRBV12-3 or TRBV12-4 to TRBJ2-4, with 7 bases matching TRBD1. V lost 6 bases and J lost 13; bases outside the gene matches: 6. The CDR3 length is 11 residues.

The chain combines TRBV5-6 with TRBJ1-1; no reliable D call. Germline-derived CDR1 and CDR2 are SGHDT and YYEEEE. V lost 4 bases, J lost 7 bases, and 11 bases lay in between. This CDR3 is built from 12 residues. DNA of the CDR3: TGTGCCAGCAGCCGGTCTCTTGTTGAAGCTTTCTTT. Its translation: CASSRSLVEAFF.

J is TRBJ2-4 and V is TRBV29-1; D gene ambiguous. V lost 5 bases and J lost 0, with 5 bases in between. CDR1 is SQVTM, CDR2 ANQGSEA, per germline. The CDR3 sequence is 12 residues long. CDR3 coding DNA: TGCAGCGTTAGGATAGCCAAAAACATTCAGTACTTC. This sequence encodes CSVRIAKNIQYF.

The rearrangement joins TRBV29-1 to TRBJ2-1, with 12 bases matching TRBD2. The ends lost 4 bases at V and 1 base at J; junction bases unmatched: 8. CDR1 is SQVTM and CDR2 is ANQGSEA in the germline V gene. The CDR3 loop spans 17 amino acids. The CDR3 DNA follows: TGCAGCGTTGTCCTAGCGGGAGGGCAGGCGTCCTACAATGAGCAGTTCTTC. Protein product: CSVVLAGGQASYNEQFF.

The chain recombines TRBV5-5 with TRBJ2-6, with D uncertain. Germline V CDR1 and CDR2: SGHKS, YYEKEE (reference sequence). The CDR3 has 16 amino acids. Trimming took 0 bases from V and 0 from J, leaving 7 bases between them. Written as DNA, the CDR3 is TGTGCCAGCAGCTTGGGCAGACCCTCTGGGGCCAACGTCCTGACTTTC. It encodes CASSLGRPSGANVLTF.

This CDR3 reads CASSQDYLSGQGSLKTLYF. Written as DNA, the CDR3 is TGCGCCAGCAGCCAAGATTATTTGTCGGGACAGGGAAGCCTGAAGACCCTGTACTTC. The genes are TRBV4-1 and TRBJ2-7, with TRBD1 identical over 9 bases. CDR1 and CDR2 (germline): MGHRA, YSYEKL. The CDR3 covers 19 residues. V was pared by 0 bases and J by 12 bases, with 24 bases of the junction left unmatched.

This chain connects TRBV29-1 to TRBJ2-4; TRBD2 aligns across 14 bases. The CDR3 runs to 19 residues. Germline lookup yields CDR1 SQVTM and CDR2 ANQGSEA. V lost 1 base to trimming and J lost 0 bases; unmatched junction nucleotides: 8. The CDR3 DNA sequence: TGCAGCGTTGAAGCCGCAGGACTAGCGGGGGGACTAGCCAAAAACATTCAGTACTTC. It is translated as CSVEAAGLAGGLAKNIQYF.

About this clonotype itself: One junction end does not reproduce the germline sequence, and a read error may be involved. The chain carries TRBV20-1 and TRBJ2-3; D could derive from TRBD1 or TRBD2 (5 bases each). The CDR3 consists of 14 residues. Germline V gene sequence: CDR1 DFQATT, CDR2 SNEGSKA (reference sequence). The CDR3 DNA follows: TGCAGTGCTCGAGAGGGACCCAACACAGATACGCAGTATTTT. Translation gives CSAREGPNTDTQYF.

This clonotype came up a few times. V usage is TRBV29-1 and J usage is TRBJ2-7, with 11 bases identical to TRBD2. This CDR3 is 15 amino acids long. Germline trimming cut 1 base from V and 2 bases from J; bases unmatched to any gene: 4. The germline V gene has CDR1 SQVTM and CDR2 ANQGSEA. The CDR3 loop is CSVEAPGLAAYEQYF. In DNA form, the CDR3 reads TGCAGCGTTGAAGCTCCGGGACTAGCGGCCTACGAGCAGTACTTC.

This clonotype has just a few counts. This chain connects TRBV12-3 or TRBV12-4 to TRBJ1-5, with D hard to call. CDR3 length equals 15 residues. V was cut by 3 bases and J by 2 bases, with 11 bases left in between. CDR3 in DNA: TGTGCCAGCAGTTTCTCCGGGATTGGCAATCAGCCCCAGCATTTT. Its protein product is CASSFSGIGNQPQHF.

The CDR3 DNA follows: TGTGCCAGCAGCTCAATAAATCAATACAATGAGCAGTTCTTC. Translating gives CASSSINQYNEQFF. The V call is TRBV7-9, the J call TRBJ2-1; D remains ambiguous. CDR1 is SEHNR and CDR2 is FQNEAQ in the germline V gene (reference sequence). Trimming left V 4 bases short and J 4 bases short, with 11 bases between. The CDR3 has 14 amino acids.

The chain recombines TRBV4-1 with TRBJ2-5; maybe TRBD2 (5 bases). With the DNA end fitting TRBJ2-7 better, the J assignment may be wrong. CDR1 MGHRA and CDR2 YSYEKL come from the germline V gene. CDR3 length: 16 amino acids. In DNA, the CDR3 is TGCGCCAGCAGCCATGACATTGGACTGCCAGCCTACGAGCAGTACTTC. This translates into CASSHDIGLPAYEQYF.

The V gene is TRBV20-1, the J gene TRBJ2-1; TRBD1 aligns across 7 bases. The junction had 11 bases not matched to a gene; V was cut back by 0 bases and J by 0 bases. Per the germline V gene, CDR1 is DFQATT and CDR2 is SNEGSKA (reference sequence). The CDR3 contains 18 residues. CDR3 sequence (DNA): TGCAGTGCTAGAGATTTTACAGGGGAAGGGAGCTCCTACAATGAGCAGTTCTTC. Translation gives CSARDFTGEGSSYNEQFF.

This chain uses TRBV4-1 with TRBJ2-5; weak D call: TRBD1 (6 bases). The V gene lost 1 base and the J gene lost 2 bases, with 11 bases spanning the gap. Germline lookup yields CDR1 MGHRA and CDR2 YSYEKL. The CDR3 has 15 residues. CDR3 sequence reads: CASSQVSTGQETQYF. The CDR3 nucleotides read TGCGCCAGCAGCCAAGTCTCTACAGGGCAAGAGACCCAGTACTTC.

The chain recombines TRBV7-3 with TRBJ2-1; no clear D. V dropped 4 bases and J dropped 5 bases, with 12 bases sitting between them. From germline, CDR1 is SGHTA and CDR2 FQGTGA. The CDR3 loop spans 14 amino acids. For the CDR3, the DNA is TGTGCCAGCAGCTCAACCACTATCCACAATGAGCAGTTCTTC. It encodes CASSSTTIHNEQFF.

The chain combines TRBV5-6 with TRBJ1-1; possibly TRBD1 for D (6 bases). CDR3 length equals 11 residues. Germline CDR1 reads SGHDT; CDR2 reads YYEEEE. V was trimmed by 5 bases and J by 8 bases, leaving 10 bases between them. CDR3 in amino acids: CASSYRAEAFF. The DNA of the CDR3 is TGTGCCAGCAGTTACAGGGCCGAAGCTTTCTTT.

This sequence joins TRBV5-1 and TRBJ2-1, with 15 bases that match TRBD2. J was trimmed by 1 base and V by 0 bases; bases with no gene match: 17. Germline V CDR1 and CDR2: SGHRS, YFSETQ. CDR3 length: 23 residues. The CDR3 reads CASSLALLPGLAGGVRSYNEQFF. The CDR3 nucleotides read TGCGCCAGCAGCTTGGCCCTCCTGCCGGGACTAGCGGGAGGAGTGAGGTCCTACAATGAGCAGTTCTTC.

This clonotype has just one count. Its ends do not fully match the called genes, so a read error is possible. This chain connects TRBV15 to TRBJ2-7, with D unresolved. The CDR3 covers 13 residues. CDR1 and CDR2 (germline): LNHNV, YYDKDF (reference sequence). CDR3 coding DNA: TGTGCCGCCAGCAGAGAAAGCTCCTACGAGCAGTACTTC. It specifies CAASRESSYEQYF.

This chain joins TRBV7-2 and TRBJ2-7; D not certain. V gave up 5 bases and J gave up 4 bases, with 12 bases separating them. From germline, CDR1 is SGHTA and CDR2 FQGNSA. This CDR3 spans 13 amino acids. The chain's CDR3 is CASSIPGDYEQYF. The CDR3 DNA reads TGTGCCAGCAGCATACCAGGTGATTACGAGCAGTACTTC.

This rearrangement joins TRBV4-1 to TRBJ2-1, with 7 positions matching TRBD1. The germline V gene encodes CDR1 MGHRA and CDR2 YSYEKL. Trimming cost V 1 base and J 8 bases; bases outside gene matches: 11. The length of the CDR3 is 16 residues. The CDR3, as DNA: TGCGCCAGCAGCCAAGTTCCAGCAGGGGGTTCATATGAGCAGTTCTTC. As protein: CASSQVPAGGSYEQFF.